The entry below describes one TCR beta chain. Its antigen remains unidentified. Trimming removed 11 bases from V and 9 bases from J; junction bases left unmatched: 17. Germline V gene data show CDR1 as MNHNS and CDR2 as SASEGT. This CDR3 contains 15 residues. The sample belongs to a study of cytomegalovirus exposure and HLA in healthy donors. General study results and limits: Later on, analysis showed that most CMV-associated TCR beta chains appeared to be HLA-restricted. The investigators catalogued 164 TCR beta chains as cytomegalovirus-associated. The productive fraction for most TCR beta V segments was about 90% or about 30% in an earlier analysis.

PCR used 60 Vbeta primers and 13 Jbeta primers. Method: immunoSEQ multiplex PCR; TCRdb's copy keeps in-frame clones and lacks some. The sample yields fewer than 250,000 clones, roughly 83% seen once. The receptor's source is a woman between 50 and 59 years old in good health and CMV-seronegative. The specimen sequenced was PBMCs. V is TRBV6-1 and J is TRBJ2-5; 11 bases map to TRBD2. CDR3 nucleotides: TGTGCCTGTCGGCGGGGACTAGCGGTAGAATGGGCCCAGTACTTC. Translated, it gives CACRRGLAVEWAQYF.